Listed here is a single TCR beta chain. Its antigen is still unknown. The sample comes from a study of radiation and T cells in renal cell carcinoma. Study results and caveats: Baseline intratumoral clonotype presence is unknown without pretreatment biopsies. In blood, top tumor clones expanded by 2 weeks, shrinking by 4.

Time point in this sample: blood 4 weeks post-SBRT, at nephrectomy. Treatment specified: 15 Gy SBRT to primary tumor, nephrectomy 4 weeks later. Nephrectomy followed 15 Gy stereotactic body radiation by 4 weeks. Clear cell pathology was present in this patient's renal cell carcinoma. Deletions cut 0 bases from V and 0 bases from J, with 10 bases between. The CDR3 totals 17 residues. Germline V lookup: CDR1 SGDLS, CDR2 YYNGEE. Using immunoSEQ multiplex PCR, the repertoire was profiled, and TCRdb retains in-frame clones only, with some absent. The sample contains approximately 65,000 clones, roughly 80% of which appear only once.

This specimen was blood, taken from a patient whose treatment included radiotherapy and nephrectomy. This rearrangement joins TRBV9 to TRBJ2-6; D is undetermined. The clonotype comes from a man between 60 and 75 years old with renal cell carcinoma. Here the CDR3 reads CASSVAGVSSGANVLTF. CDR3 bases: TGTGCCAGCAGCGTAGCAGGAGTTAGCTCTGGGGCCAACGTCCTGACTTTC.